This T cell receptor (beta chain) derives from a study of post-analysis software for immune sequencing data (dated by TCRdb to 2015 to 2017). For the wider study: The recorded disease courses included relapsing-remitting, secondary progressive and progressive-relapsing multiple sclerosis, and some patients had no subtype annotation. The patient repertoires were set against around ten previously published healthy control repertoires from donors whose ages ranged from roughly 6 to 27 years. A subset of samples was prepared in parallel using single-end sample barcoding, then pooled and co-amplified after Illumina adapter ligation. Results and caveats for the whole study, not just this receptor: The control group was slightly older than the multiple sclerosis patient group. Direct clustering with F measure revealed strong co-clustering of samples prepared in the same batch, which led to a batch-effect correction. Multiple sclerosis patients had significantly lower normalized Chao1 diversity than controls, a result that suggests substantial peripheral T-cell clonal expansion. Significantly higher frequencies in patients than in controls were found for five or six TRBV segments, including TRBV5-6, TRBV5-1 and TRBV20-1.

Sequences LGHDT (CDR1) and YNNKEL (CDR2) are obtained from the germline V gene (reference sequence). V is clipped by 0 bases and J by 5 bases, and the sequence between their germline boundaries is 10 bases long. From cysteine to phenylalanine, the CDR3 is 14 amino acids long. Solely the CDR3 DNA is kept, with 42 bases framed from the first base. On this clonotype itself: Its antigen remains unidentified. No much larger clone is present one base from it, and per-base qualities are unavailable.

TCR beta repertoires were profiled from peripheral blood of approximately 13 young patients with multiple sclerosis to demonstrate the VDJtools post-analysis software. The patients with multiple sclerosis were children and adolescents between 6 and 15 years of age. Library creation used PCR. TCRdb shows the sequencer as Illumina HiSeq 2500. To reduce PCR and sequencing biases, unique molecular identifiers were built into the TCR beta cDNA libraries. Per 1 to 10 million input T cells, roughly 500,000 cDNA molecules were obtained, such that each molecule approximated one T cell. The patient libraries were prepared and sequenced with the same protocol used for the earlier healthy control dataset. Samples belonging to the same batch were prepared together, multiplexed and sequenced on a shared HiSeq lane. In the authors' own workflow: Raw barcoded reads were processed with MIGEC, discarding single-read molecular identifier groups before consensus assembly and CDR3 extraction. Clonotype tables were post-analysed with VDJtools, normalizing diversity by down-sampling all datasets to the smallest sample size. To correct batch-related cross-sample contamination, repertoire overlap clustering matched CDR3 amino acid sequences but not nucleotide sequences. The raw public data were reprocessed by TCRdb itself: fastp quality trimming at Q25, MiXCR clonotype calling, in-frame beta chains only. Merged by CDR3 protein, the rows form single entries marked with the most common genes and DNA. TCRdb, rather than the study authors, made the V and J calls. Recorded for this sample are roughly 600,000 distinct CDR3 sequences; 40% to 50% of them occurred a single time. 1.5% to 2% of the sample lies in the top ten.

The receptor comes from a girl aged 10 to 17 with multiple sclerosis. The specimen was blood. The V and J segments used are TRBV3-1 and TRBJ1-1; the D gene cannot be resolved reliably. CDR3 region: CASSQEVAGTEAFF. The nucleotide sequence reads TGTGCCAGCAGCCAAGAAGTGGCTGGGACTGAAGCTTTCTTT. Extended through the reference TRBV3-1 and TRBJ1-1 proteins, this CDR3 yields the full variable domain: DTAVSQTPKYLVTQMGNDKSIKCEQNLGHDTMYWYKQDSKKFLKIMFSYNNKELIINETVPNRFSPKSPDKAHLNLHINSLELGDSAVYFCASSQEVAGTEAFFGQGTRLTVV.